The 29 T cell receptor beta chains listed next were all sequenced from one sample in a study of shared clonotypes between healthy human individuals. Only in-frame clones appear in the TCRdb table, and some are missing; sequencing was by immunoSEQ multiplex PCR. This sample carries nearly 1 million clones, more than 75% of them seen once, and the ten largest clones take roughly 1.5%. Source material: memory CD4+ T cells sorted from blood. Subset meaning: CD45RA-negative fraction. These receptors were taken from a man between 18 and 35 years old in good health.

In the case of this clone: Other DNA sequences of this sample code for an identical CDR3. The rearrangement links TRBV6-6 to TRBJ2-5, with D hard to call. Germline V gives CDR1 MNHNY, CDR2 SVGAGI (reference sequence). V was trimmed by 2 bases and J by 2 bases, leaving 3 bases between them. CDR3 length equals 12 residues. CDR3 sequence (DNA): TGTGCCAGCAGTTACCCTCAAGAGACCCAGTACTTC. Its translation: CASSYPQETQYF.

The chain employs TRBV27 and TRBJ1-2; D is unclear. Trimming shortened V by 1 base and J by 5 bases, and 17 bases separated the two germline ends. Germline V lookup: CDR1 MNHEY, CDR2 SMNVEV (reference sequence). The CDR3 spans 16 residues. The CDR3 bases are TGTGCCAGCAGTTTATTCATGCAGCCGACTACTTATGGCTACACCTTC. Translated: CASSLFMQPTTYGYTF.

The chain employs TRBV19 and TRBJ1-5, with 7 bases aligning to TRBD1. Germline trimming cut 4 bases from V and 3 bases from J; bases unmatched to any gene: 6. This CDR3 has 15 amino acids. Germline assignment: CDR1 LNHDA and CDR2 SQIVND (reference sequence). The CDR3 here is CASSRGQRYNQPQHF. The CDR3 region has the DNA TGTGCCAGTAGTAGGGGACAGCGGTACAATCAGCCCCAGCATTTT.

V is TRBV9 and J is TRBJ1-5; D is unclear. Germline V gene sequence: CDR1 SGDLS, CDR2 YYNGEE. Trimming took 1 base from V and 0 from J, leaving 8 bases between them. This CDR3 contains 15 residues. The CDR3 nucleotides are TGTGCCAGCAGCGTAAGACCGGATAGCAATCAGCCCCAGCATTTT. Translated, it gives CASSVRPDSNQPQHF.

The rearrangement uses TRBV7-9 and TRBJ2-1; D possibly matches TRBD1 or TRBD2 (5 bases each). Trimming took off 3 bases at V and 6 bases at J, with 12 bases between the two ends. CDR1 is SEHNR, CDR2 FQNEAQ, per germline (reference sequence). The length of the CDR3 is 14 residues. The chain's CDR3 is CASSLAAGGNEQFF. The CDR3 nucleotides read TGTGCCAGCAGCTTGGCGGCTGGGGGCAATGAGCAGTTCTTC.

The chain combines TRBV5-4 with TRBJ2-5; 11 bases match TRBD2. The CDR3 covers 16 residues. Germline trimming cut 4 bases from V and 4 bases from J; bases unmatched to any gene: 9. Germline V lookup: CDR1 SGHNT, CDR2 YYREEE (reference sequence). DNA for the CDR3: TGTGCCAGCAGCAATATACTAGCGGGAGTACGAGAGACCCAGTACTTC. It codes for CASSNILAGVRETQYF.

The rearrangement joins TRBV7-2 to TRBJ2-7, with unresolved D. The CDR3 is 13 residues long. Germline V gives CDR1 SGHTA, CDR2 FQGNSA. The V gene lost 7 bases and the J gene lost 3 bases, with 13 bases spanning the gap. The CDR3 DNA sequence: TGTGCCAGCACCCAAGGCGGCCTCTACGAGCAGTACTTC. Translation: CASTQGGLYEQYF.

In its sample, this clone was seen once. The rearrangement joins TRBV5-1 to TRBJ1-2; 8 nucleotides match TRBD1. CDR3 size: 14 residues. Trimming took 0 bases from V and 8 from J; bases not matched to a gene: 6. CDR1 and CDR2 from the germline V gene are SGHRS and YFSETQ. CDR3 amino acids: CASSLDGQGGGYTF. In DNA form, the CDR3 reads TGCGCCAGCAGCTTGGACGGACAGGGCGGCGGCTACACCTTC. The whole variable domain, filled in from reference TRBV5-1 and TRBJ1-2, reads KAGVTQTPRYLIKTRGQQVTLSCSPISGHRSVSWYQQTPGQGLQFLFEYFSETQRNKGNFPGRFSGRQFSNSRSEMNVSTLELGDSALYLCASSLDGQGGGYTFGSGTRLTVV.

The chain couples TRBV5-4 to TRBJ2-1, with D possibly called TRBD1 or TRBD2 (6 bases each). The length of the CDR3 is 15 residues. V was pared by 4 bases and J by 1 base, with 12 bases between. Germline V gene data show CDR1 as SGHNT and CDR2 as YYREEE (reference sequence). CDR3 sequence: CASSPRGGSYNEQFF. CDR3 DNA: TGTGCCAGCAGCCCACGAGGGGGGTCCTACAATGAGCAGTTCTTC.

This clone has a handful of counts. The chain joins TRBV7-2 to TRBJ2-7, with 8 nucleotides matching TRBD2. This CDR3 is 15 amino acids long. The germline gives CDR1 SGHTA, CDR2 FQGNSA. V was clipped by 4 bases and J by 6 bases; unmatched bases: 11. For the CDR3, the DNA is TGTGCCAGCAGCTCCCCCGGGACTAGGAGCCGCGAGCAGTACTTC. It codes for CASSSPGTRSREQYF.

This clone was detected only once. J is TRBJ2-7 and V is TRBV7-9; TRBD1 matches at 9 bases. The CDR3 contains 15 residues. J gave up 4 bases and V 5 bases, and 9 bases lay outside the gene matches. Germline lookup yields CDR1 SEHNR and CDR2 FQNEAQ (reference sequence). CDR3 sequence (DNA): TGTGCCAGCAGCCCAATCGGACAGGGGATTTACGAGCAGTACTTC. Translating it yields CASSPIGQGIYEQYF.

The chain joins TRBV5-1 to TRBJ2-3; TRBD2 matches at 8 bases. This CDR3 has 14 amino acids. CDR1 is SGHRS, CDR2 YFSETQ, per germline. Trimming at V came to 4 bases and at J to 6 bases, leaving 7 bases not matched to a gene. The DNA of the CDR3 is TGCGCCAGCAGCGCCGGGACTAGAGCTGATACGCAGTATTTT. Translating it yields CASSAGTRADTQYF.

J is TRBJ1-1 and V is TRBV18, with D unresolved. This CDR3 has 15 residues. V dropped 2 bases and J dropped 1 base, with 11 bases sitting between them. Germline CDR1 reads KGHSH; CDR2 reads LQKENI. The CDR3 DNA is TGTGCCAGCTCACCAACTTCGGGAACGAACACTGAAGCTTTCTTT. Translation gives CASSPTSGTNTEAFF.

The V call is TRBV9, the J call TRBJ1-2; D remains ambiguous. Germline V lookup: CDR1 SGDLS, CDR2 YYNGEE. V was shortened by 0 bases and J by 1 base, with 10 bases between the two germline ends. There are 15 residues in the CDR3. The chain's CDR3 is CASSVATSVNYGYTF. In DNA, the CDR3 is TGTGCCAGCAGCGTAGCTACCAGCGTTAACTATGGCTACACCTTC. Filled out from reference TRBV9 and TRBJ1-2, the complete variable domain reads DSGVTQTPKHLITATGQRVTLRCSPRSGDLSVYWYQQSLDQGLQFLIQYYNGEERAKGNILERFSAQQFPDLHSELNLSSLELGDSALYFCASSVATSVNYGYTFGSGTRLTVV.

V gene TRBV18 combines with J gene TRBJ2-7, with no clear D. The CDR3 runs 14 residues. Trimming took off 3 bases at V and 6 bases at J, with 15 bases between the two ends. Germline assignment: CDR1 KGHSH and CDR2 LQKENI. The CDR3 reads CASSPSSGFSEQYF. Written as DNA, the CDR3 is TGTGCCAGCTCACCCTCCTCCGGGTTCAGCGAGCAGTACTTC.

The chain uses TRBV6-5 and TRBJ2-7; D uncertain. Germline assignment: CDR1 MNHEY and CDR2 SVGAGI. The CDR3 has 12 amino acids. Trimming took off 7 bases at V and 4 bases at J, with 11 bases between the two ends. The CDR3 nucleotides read TGTGCCAGCATCTCGACAAGTTACGAGCAGTACTTC. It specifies CASISTSYEQYF.

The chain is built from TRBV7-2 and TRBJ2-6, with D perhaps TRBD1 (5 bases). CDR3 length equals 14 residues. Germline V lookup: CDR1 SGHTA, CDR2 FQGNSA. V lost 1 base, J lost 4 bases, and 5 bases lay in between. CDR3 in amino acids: CASSLGQGANVLTF. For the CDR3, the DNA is TGTGCCAGCAGCTTAGGACAGGGGGCCAACGTCCTGACTTTC.

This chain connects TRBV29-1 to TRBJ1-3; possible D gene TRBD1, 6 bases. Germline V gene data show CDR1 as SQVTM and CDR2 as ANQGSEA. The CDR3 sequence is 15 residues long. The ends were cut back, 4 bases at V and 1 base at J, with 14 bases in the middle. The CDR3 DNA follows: TGCAGCGTTGGAGATTCGACAGGATCTGGAAACACCATATATTTT. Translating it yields CSVGDSTGSGNTIYF.

The CDR3 region is CASSARGDYQPQHF. Here the CDR3 DNA reads TGTGCCAGCAGCGCCCGTGGGGACTATCAGCCCCAGCATTTT. This sequence joins TRBV9 and TRBJ1-5, with a weak D call TRBD1 (5 bases). The CDR3 consists of 14 residues. CDR1 is SGDLS and CDR2 is YYNGEE in the germline V gene. V gave up 3 bases and J gave up 5 bases, with 12 bases separating them.

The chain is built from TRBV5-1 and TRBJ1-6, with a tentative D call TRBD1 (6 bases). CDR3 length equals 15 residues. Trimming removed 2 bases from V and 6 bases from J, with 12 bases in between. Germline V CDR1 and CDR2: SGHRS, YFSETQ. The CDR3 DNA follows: TGCGCCAGCAGCTTAAGGGACACCGTTAATTCACCCCTCCACTTT. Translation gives CASSLRDTVNSPLHF.

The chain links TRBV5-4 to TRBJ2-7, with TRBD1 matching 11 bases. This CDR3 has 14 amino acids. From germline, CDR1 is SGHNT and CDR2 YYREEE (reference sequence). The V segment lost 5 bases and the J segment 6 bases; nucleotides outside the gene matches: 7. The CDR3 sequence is CASRQDRGLGEQYF. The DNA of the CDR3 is TGTGCCAGCAGACAGGACAGGGGGCTTGGCGAGCAGTACTTC.

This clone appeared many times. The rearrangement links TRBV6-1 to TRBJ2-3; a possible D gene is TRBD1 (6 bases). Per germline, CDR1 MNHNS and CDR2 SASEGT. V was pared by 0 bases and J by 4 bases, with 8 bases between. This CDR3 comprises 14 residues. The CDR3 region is CASSEAQGPDTQYF. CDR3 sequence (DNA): TGTGCCAGCAGTGAAGCTCAGGGGCCAGATACGCAGTATTTT.

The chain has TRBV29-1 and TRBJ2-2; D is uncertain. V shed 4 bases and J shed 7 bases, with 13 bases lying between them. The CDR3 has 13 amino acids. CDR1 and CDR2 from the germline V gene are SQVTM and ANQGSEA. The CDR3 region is CSVVSDLNGELFF. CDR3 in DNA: TGCAGCGTTGTATCCGACTTGAACGGGGAGCTGTTTTTT.

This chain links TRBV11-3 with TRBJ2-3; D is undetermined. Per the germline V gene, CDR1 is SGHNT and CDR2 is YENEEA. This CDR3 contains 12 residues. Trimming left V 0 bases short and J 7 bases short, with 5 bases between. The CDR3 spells CASSLEGNTQYF. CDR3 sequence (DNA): TGTGCCAGCAGCTTAGAAGGAAATACGCAGTATTTT. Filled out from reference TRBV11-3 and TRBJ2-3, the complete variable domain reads EAGVVQSPRYKIIEKKQPVAFWCNPISGHNTLYWYLQNLGQGPELLIRYENEEAVDDSQLPKDRFSAERLKGVDSTLKIQPAELGDSAVYLCASSLEGNTQYFGPGTRLTVL.

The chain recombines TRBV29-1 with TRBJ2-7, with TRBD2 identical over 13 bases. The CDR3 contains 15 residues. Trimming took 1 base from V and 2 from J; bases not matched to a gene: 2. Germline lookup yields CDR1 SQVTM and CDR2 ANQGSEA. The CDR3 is CSVEVGTSGTYEQYF. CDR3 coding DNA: TGCAGCGTTGAAGTCGGGACTAGCGGGACCTACGAGCAGTACTTC.

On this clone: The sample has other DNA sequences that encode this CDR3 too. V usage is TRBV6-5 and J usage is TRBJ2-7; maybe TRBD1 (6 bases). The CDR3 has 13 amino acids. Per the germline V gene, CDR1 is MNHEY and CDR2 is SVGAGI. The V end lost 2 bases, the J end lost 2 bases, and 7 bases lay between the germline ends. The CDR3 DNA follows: TGTGCCAGCAGTTACGGACAGACCTACGAGCAGTACTTC. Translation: CASSYGQTYEQYF.

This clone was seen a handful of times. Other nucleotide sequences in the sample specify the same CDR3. CDR3 loop: CASSIGATYEQYF. The DNA for the CDR3 is TGTGCCAGTAGTATCGGGGCGACCTACGAGCAGTACTTC. The rearrangement joins TRBV19 to TRBJ2-7; the D call may be TRBD1 or TRBD2 (5 bases each). The germline V and J ends were trimmed by 3 bases and 2 bases, with 8 bases remaining between them. The CDR3 is 13 amino acids. Germline V gives CDR1 LNHDA, CDR2 SQIVND (reference sequence).

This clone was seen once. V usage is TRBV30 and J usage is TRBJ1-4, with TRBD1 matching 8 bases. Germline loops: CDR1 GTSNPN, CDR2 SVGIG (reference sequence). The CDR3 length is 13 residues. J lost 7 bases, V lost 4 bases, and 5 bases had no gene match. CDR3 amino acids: CAWNTGGGEKLFF. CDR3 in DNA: TGTGCCTGGAATACAGGGGGGGGTGAAAAACTGTTTTTT.

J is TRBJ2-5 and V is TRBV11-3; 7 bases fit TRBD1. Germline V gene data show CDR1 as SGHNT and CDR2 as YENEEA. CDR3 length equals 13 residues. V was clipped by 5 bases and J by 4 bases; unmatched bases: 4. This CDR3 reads CASSVRTGETQYF. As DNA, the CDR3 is TGTGCCAGCAGCGTACGGACAGGAGAGACCCAGTACTTC.